What follows are 3 T cell receptor beta chains derived from one specimen sequenced in a study of T cell repertoires in cytomegalovirus infection. Via MiXCR, TCRdb re-called the reads, giving one row per CDR3 protein. The sample consists of about 440,000 distinct CDR3 sequences, under 40% of them appearing once. Sequencing used PBMCs. The receptors stem from a human donor in good health (CMV status not recorded). Some clones in this sample may be carry-over from other donors' samples.

This chain joins TRBV20-1 and TRBJ2-2; 7 nucleotides line up with TRBD2. The CDR3 is made up of 13 amino acids. Per the germline V gene, CDR1 is DFQATT and CDR2 is SNEGSKA (reference sequence). Losses at the gene ends were 1 base for V and 4 bases for J; bases not matched to a gene: 0. This CDR3 is CSARGGGTGELFF. As DNA, the CDR3 is TGCAGTGCTAGAGGGGGGGGCACCGGGGAGCTGTTTTTT.

This chain joins TRBV11-2 and TRBJ1-6; no firm D call. Trimming left V 3 bases short and J 9 bases short, with 15 bases between. Germline V CDR1 and CDR2: SGHAT, FQNNGV. The CDR3 sequence is 15 residues long. Here the CDR3 reads CASSFRLGPRSPLHF. The CDR3 nucleotides read TGTGCCAGCAGCTTCCGATTGGGCCCACGTTCACCCCTCCACTTT.

On this clonotype: The junction shows a germline mismatch at one end, possibly a read error. The genes are TRBV6-2 or TRBV6-3 and TRBJ1-5; perhaps TRBD1 as D (6 bases). Germline lookup yields CDR1 MNHEY and CDR2 SVGEGT. This CDR3 is built from 16 residues. The chain's CDR3 is CASSYPPGVGNHPQHF. CDR3 nucleotides: TGTGCCAGCAGTTACCCTCCAGGGGTGGGTAATCATCCCCAGCATTTT.